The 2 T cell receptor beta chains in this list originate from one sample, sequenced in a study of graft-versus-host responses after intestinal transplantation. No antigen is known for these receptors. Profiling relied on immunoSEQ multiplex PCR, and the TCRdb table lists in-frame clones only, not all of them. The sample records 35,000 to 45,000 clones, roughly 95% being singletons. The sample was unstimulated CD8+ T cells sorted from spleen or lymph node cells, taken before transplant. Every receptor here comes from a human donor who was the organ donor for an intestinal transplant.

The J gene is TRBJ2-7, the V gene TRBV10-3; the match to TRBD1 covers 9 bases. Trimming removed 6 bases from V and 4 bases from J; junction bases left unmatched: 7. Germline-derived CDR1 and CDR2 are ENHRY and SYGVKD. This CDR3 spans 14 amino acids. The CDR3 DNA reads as TGTGCCATCAGGGGGGACAGGGAATTGTACGAGCAGTACTTC. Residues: CAIRGDRELYEQYF.

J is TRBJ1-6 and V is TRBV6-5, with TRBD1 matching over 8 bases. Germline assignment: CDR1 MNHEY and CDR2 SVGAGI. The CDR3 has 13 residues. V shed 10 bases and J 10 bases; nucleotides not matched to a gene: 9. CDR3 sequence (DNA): TGTGCCACCCGACAGGGGAGTCACTCACCCCTCCACTTT. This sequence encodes CATRQGSHSPLHF.